The 2 T cell receptor beta chains below all came from one sample that was sequenced in a study of shared clonotypes between healthy human individuals (dated by TCRdb to the early 2020s). Library preparation employed the immunoSEQ multiplex PCR assay. TCRdb provides this immuneACCESS table in a form limited to in-frame rearrangements. Some clones are lacking; in checked studies, under half of them reflect an unresolved V gene, and why the rest are absent is not known. In this sample the table shows approximately 1,500,000 clones, more than 95% of which occur a single time. The ten largest clones capture more than 0.9% of the sample. The specimen was naive CD4+ T cells sorted from blood. The intended sense of this specimen's cell subset or site label: CD45RA+ positively selected. The receptors originated from a man under 40 in good health.

J is TRBJ2-3 and V is TRBV5-1, with 7 nucleotides matching TRBD1. CDR3 length: 16 residues. V lost 0 bases to trimming and J lost 2 bases; unmatched junction nucleotides: 6. Germline CDR1 SGHRS, CDR2 YFSETQ. CDR3 bases: TGCGCCAGCAGCTTGGTCCACAGGGGCTACACAGATACGCAGTATTTT. Translation gives CASSLVHRGYTDTQYF.

V is TRBV14 and J is TRBJ1-1, with 10 positions matching TRBD1. This CDR3 has 15 amino acids. With 3 bases clipped from V and 1 base from J, the junction kept 2 bases outside the gene matches. Germline V gene data show CDR1 as SGHDN and CDR2 as FVKESK. CDR3 amino acids: CASSHWDRGNTEAFF. The CDR3 nucleotides are TGTGCCAGCAGCCACTGGGACAGGGGGAACACTGAAGCTTTCTTT. The full variable domain, completed using reference TRBV14 and TRBJ1-1, is EAGVTQFPSHSVIEKGQTVTLRCDPISGHDNLYWYRRVMGKEIKFLLHFVKESKQDESGMPNNRFLAERTGGTYSTLKVQPAELEDSGVYFCASSHWDRGNTEAFFGQGTRLTVV.